Listed here are 3 T cell receptor beta chains from one sample, sequenced in a study of molecular identifiers for immune sequencing clone quantification. Each CDR3 protein gets one entry after TCRdb re-called the PCR reads with MiXCR. The data show hundreds of thousands of distinct CDR3 sequences, roughly 27% seen once. Sequencing was performed on naive CD8+ T cells from blood, with Jurkat cell RNA spiked in. Described subset: FACS-sorted CD8+CD4-CCR7+CD45RA+ naive T cells. The receptor set was obtained from a human donor in good health. Some libraries in this study had Jurkat cell RNA spiked in.

This clonotype came up many times. V and J are TRBV19 and TRBJ2-3, with TRBD1 as a possible D gene (6 bases). Trimming cost V 7 bases and J 2 bases, with 10 bases left between them. The germline V gene has CDR1 LNHDA and CDR2 SQIVND (reference sequence). The CDR3 is made up of 13 amino acids. CDR3 nucleotides: TGTGCCAGTATAGGACAGAACACAGATACGCAGTATTTT. Protein product: CASIGQNTDTQYF.

This clonotype was seen a single time. With a much larger clone just one base away, this may be a read error. The CDR3 loop reads CANSLVGWAETQYF. The CDR3 DNA sequence: TGTGCCAACAGCTTGGTTGGGTGGGCAGAGACCCAGTACTTC. The rearrangement links TRBV5-3 to TRBJ2-5; D not resolved. TRBV5-3 qualifies as an ORF whose function is uncertain. V was cut by 9 bases and J by 4 bases, with 19 bases left in between. There are 14 residues in the CDR3.

There are a few counts of this clonotype. The CDR3 DNA reads as TGCAGCGTTGCCGGGACTAGCGGGAGCTTAAAGGGGAATGAGCAGTTCTTC. This encodes CSVAGTSGSLKGNEQFF. The rearrangement links TRBV29-1 to TRBJ2-1; 14 nucleotides line up with TRBD2. This CDR3 has 17 amino acids. J was trimmed by 7 bases and V by 4 bases; bases with no gene match: 12. Germline loops: CDR1 SQVTM, CDR2 ANQGSEA.